The clone carrying this T cell receptor (beta chain) came up many times. The antigen remains undetermined. Relative to the germline gene, one junction end is altered; a read error may explain this. The data were taken from a study of T cells in Graves' hyperthyroidism and ophthalmopathy. Findings and limits, study-wide: The model foresaw ophthalmopathy a median roughly 6 months prior to onset. Also found in blood were most expanded thyroid clonotypes above 0.001.

Reasons for excluding patients were uncontrolled infection, other autoimmune disease, pregnancy or lactation. Amplification of TCR beta CDR3 regions used RNA as the template. HTBI primers were employed in a first-round RT-PCR of the TCR CDR3. TCRdb recomputed calls from the multiplex PCR reads with MiXCR, one row per CDR3 protein. The table includes 600,000 or so distinct CDR3 sequences, under 60% detected once. CDR1 is SNHLY and CDR2 is FYNNEI in the germline V gene. The length of the CDR3 is 9 residues. This TCR was recovered from a young woman with Graves' hyperthyroidism. This chain uses TRBV2 with TRBJ2-7, with D possibly TRBD1 on 6 matching bases. The sequenced material came from peripheral blood or thyroid tissue (not recorded which). The CDR3 region is CAGGDPIRF. The DNA for the CDR3 is TGTGCCGGGGGCGACCCCATTCGATTT.